A single sample gave rise to the 17 T cell receptor beta chains below, sequenced in a study of T-cell memory formation after mild COVID-19. From the 5' RACE reads, TCRdb called clonotypes with MiXCR, one entry per CDR3 protein. The data show more than 250,000 distinct CDR3 sequences, about 17% seen once. Sequenced material: PBMCs or a T cell subset sorted from them (not recorded which). The source of these receptors is a man between 18 and 35 years old who had mild COVID-19 (a few samples of this study predate the infection). Cell type and time point are not known.

This clonotype appeared a few times. The V call is TRBV6-6, the J call TRBJ1-4; D is unclear. CDR1 and CDR2 (germline): MNHNY, SVGAGI (reference sequence). V was cut by 7 bases and J by 3 bases, with 12 bases left in between. This CDR3 contains 14 residues. DNA of the CDR3: TGTGCCAGCAAGATACCCGCCTCTAATGAAAAACTGTTTTTT. Protein: CASKIPASNEKLFF.

V and J are TRBV20-1 and TRBJ2-7; the D call may be TRBD1 or TRBD2 (5 bases each). There are 13 residues in the CDR3. V was clipped by 6 bases and J by 0 bases, with 12 bases between them. The germline V gene has CDR1 DFQATT and CDR2 SNEGSKA (reference sequence). The CDR3 loop is CSARDVSSYEQYV. In DNA, the CDR3 is TGCAGTGCAAGGGACGTGAGCTCCTACGAGCAGTACGTC.

The chain links TRBV7-8 to TRBJ1-5; D is undetermined. The V gene lost 5 bases and the J gene lost 3 bases, with 8 bases spanning the gap. This CDR3 is 13 amino acids long. Looked up from germline, CDR1 is SGHVS and CDR2 is FQNEAQ. The DNA of the CDR3 is TGTGCCAGCAGCCGACGGGACAATCAGCCCCAGCATTTT. It specifies CASSRRDNQPQHF.

CDR3 region: CSARDVGTGFGYTF. Here the CDR3 DNA reads TGCAGTGCTAGAGATGTCGGGACAGGGTTTGGCTACACCTTC. This chain links TRBV20-1 with TRBJ1-2, with 9 bases lining up with TRBD1. CDR1 is DFQATT, CDR2 SNEGSKA, per germline (reference sequence). V dropped 0 bases and J dropped 7; count of bases not matched to a gene: 6. CDR3 size: 14 residues.

This sequence joins TRBV11-2 and TRBJ2-7, with D maybe TRBD1 (5 bases). Per the germline V gene, CDR1 is SGHAT and CDR2 is FQNNGV. The CDR3 loop spans 13 amino acids. The V gene lost 5 bases and the J gene lost 6 bases, with 14 bases spanning the gap. For the CDR3, the DNA is TGTGCCAGCAGCCTCTCGTGGGGCACCGAGCAGTACTTC. It yields the protein CASSLSWGTEQYF.

The V call is TRBV9, the J call TRBJ2-3; 11 bases match TRBD2. The trim removed 0 bases at V and 6 bases at J, leaving 9 bases unmatched. CDR1 SGDLS and CDR2 YYNGEE come from the germline V gene. There are 17 residues in the CDR3. The CDR3 spells CASSVDPLAGGRDTQYF. CDR3 bases: TGTGCCAGCAGCGTAGACCCTCTAGCGGGGGGCCGGGATACGCAGTATTTT.

This clonotype was detected only a few times. The V gene is TRBV7-9, the J gene TRBJ1-6; 7 bases agree with TRBD1. CDR1 and CDR2 (germline): SEHNR, FQNEAQ (reference sequence). The length of the CDR3 is 15 residues. V was clipped by 5 bases and J by 10 bases; unmatched bases: 11. The CDR3 protein is CASSISTGLVSPLHF. CDR3 nucleotide sequence: TGTGCCAGCAGCATCTCGACAGGGCTGGTCTCACCCCTCCACTTT.

This clonotype was seen repeatedly, ten times or more. The chain joins TRBV5-1 to TRBJ2-5; D is perhaps TRBD2 (5 bases). The CDR3 is made up of 14 amino acids. The V end lost 0 bases, the J end lost 7 bases, and 13 bases lay between the germline ends. Germline lookup yields CDR1 SGHRS and CDR2 YFSETQ. CDR3 nucleotide sequence: TGCGCCAGCAGCTTGGAAGCGGCCTCGGGGACCCAGTACTTC. Its protein is CASSLEAASGTQYF.

The chain joins TRBV10-2 to TRBJ1-5, with D hard to call. Trimming removed 0 bases at V and 1 base at J, with 1 base between. The length of the CDR3 is 13 residues. The germline V gene encodes CDR1 WSHSY and CDR2 SAAADI. In DNA, the CDR3 is TGCGCCAGCAGTGAGTCGAGCAATCAGCCCCAGCATTTT. It yields the protein CASSESSNQPQHF.

This clonotype has only a few counts. The chain is built from TRBV4-3 and TRBJ2-1; D is perhaps TRBD2 (6 bases). Trimming left V 3 bases short and J 7 bases short, with 22 bases between. This CDR3 is 17 amino acids long. Per the germline V gene, CDR1 is LGHNA and CDR2 is YSLEER. The CDR3: CASSQHDRREIWNEQFF. The CDR3 nucleotides are TGCGCCAGCAGCCAGCATGATAGGAGGGAGATATGGAATGAGCAGTTCTTC.

J is TRBJ1-1 and V is TRBV20-1, with 8 nucleotides matching TRBD1. The CDR3 extends over 14 amino acids. Unmatched junction bases numbered 8, after V lost 1 base and J lost 7 bases. Germline V gene lookup returns CDR1 DFQATT and CDR2 SNEGSKA (reference sequence). CDR3 loop: CSARAGQGTGEAFF. In DNA, the CDR3 is TGCAGTGCTAGAGCCGGACAGGGAACGGGTGAAGCTTTCTTT.

Only a few counts were recorded for this clonotype. This rearrangement joins TRBV7-2 to TRBJ2-1; D call uncertain. This CDR3 region has 15 residues. Looked up from germline, CDR1 is SGHTA and CDR2 is FQGNSA. V shed 3 bases and J shed 0 bases, with 9 bases lying between them. The CDR3 is CASSLGSSSYNEQFF. The CDR3 nucleotides are TGTGCCAGCAGCTTGGGCTCCAGCTCCTACAATGAGCAGTTCTTC. The complete variable domain, with remaining parts taken from reference TRBV7-2 and TRBJ2-1, reads GAGVSQSPSNKVTEKGKDVELRCDPISGHTALYWYRQSLGQGLEFLIYFQGNSAPDKSGLPSDRFSAERTGGSVSTLTIQRTQQEDSAVYLCASSLGSSSYNEQFFGPGTRLTVL.

The chain has TRBV6-2 or TRBV6-3 and TRBJ1-2; no clear D gene. Germline loops: CDR1 MNHEY, CDR2 SVGEGT. The CDR3 length is 13 residues. Trimming cost V 2 bases and J 7 bases, with 11 bases left between them. This CDR3 reads CASSYEGPSGYTF. The DNA of the CDR3 is TGTGCCAGCAGTTACGAAGGACCGTCTGGCTACACCTTC.

The genes are TRBV7-2 and TRBJ1-2, with a possible D match to TRBD1 (6 bases). CDR3 size: 13 residues. Germline CDR1 reads SGHTA; CDR2 reads FQGNSA. With 5 bases removed from V and 7 bases from J, the gap between germline ends came to 14 bases. This CDR3 is CASSPPAGVGYTF. For the CDR3, the DNA is TGTGCCAGCAGCCCCCCCGCAGGGGTTGGCTACACCTTC.

The chain employs TRBV7-6 and TRBJ1-2; 8 positions match TRBD1. Germline trimming cut 5 bases from V and 8 bases from J; bases unmatched to any gene: 7. This CDR3 spans 13 amino acids. The germline gives CDR1 SGHVS, CDR2 FNYEAQ. The CDR3, as DNA: TGTGCCAGCAGCCGTGGGACAGGAGACGGCTACACCTTC. Amino acid sequence: CASSRGTGDGYTF.

This clonotype came up a few times. The chain uses TRBV2 and TRBJ2-7; tentatively, D is TRBD1 (6 bases). Germline V lookup: CDR1 SNHLY, CDR2 FYNNEI. V shed 6 bases and J shed 1 base, with 7 bases lying between them. This CDR3 has 12 amino acids. In DNA form, the CDR3 reads TGTGCCAGCAGAGGGACATCCTACGAGCAGTACTTC. It codes for CASRGTSYEQYF. Filled out from reference TRBV2 and TRBJ2-7, the complete variable domain reads EPEVTQTPSHQVTQMGQEVILRCVPISNHLYFYWYRQILGQKVEFLVSFYNNEISEKSEIFDDQFSVERPDGSNFTLKIRSTKLEDSAMYFCASRGTSYEQYFGPGTRLTVT.

This clonotype has at least ten counts. J is TRBJ1-5 and V is TRBV28; weak D call: TRBD1 (5 bases). CDR1 is MDHEN and CDR2 is SYDVKM in the germline V gene. Trimming took off 7 bases at V and 2 bases at J, with 9 bases between the two ends. The CDR3 runs 13 residues. CDR3 loop: CASNRYGNQPQHF. The CDR3 DNA follows: TGTGCCAGCAACAGGTACGGCAATCAGCCCCAGCATTTT. Based on the CDR3 plus reference TRBV28 and TRBJ1-5, the full variable domain is DVKVTQSSRYLVKRTGEKVFLECVQDMDHENMFWYRQDPGLGLRLIYFSYDVKMKEKGDIPEGYSVSREKKERFSLILESASTNQTSMYLCASNRYGNQPQHFGDGTRLSIL.